Listed below are T cell receptor beta chains from one sample, sequenced in a study of blood T cell repertoires in COVID-19. Data came from immunoSEQ multiplex PCR; TCRdb stores just in-frame clones and leaves some out. The table records 30,000 to 50,000 clones, approximately 96% of them present only once. The specimen was peripheral blood. These receptors came from a human donor with active COVID-19. The donor label of this sample is uncertain. CDR3s include the opening cysteine and the closing phenylalanine or tryptophan. D genes are given only for firm matches. Clone sizes are given selectively: once, few, many, or a class where the clone is expanded.

J gene: TRBJ2-2
V gene: TRBV29-1
clone size: NA
D gene: NA
CDR3 protein: CSVVDTGELFF
CDR3 DNA: TGCAGCGTTGTAGACACCGGGGAGCTGTTTTTT

J gene: TRBJ2-2
V gene: TRBV19
clone size: NA
D gene: TRBD2
CDR3 protein: CASSPGTSWAGELFF
CDR3 DNA: TGTGCCAGTAGTCCCGGGACTAGTTGGGCCGGGGAGCTGTTTTTT

J gene: TRBJ2-5
V gene: TRBV19
clone size: NA
D gene: NA
CDR3 protein: CAISKPKKGYQETQYF
CDR3 DNA: TGTGCCATCAGTAAGCCCAAAAAGGGGTACCAAGAGACCCAGTACTTC

J gene: TRBJ2-1
V gene: TRBV19
clone size: once
D gene: NA
CDR3 protein: CASSIGGGRSYNEQFF
CDR3 DNA: TGTGCCAGTAGTATCGGCGGAGGCCGCTCCTACAATGAGCAGTTCTTC

J gene: TRBJ1-5
V gene: TRBV19
clone size: NA
D gene: NA
CDR3 protein: CASRSEGGNQPQHF
CDR3 DNA: TGTGCCAGCCGAAGCGAGGGTGGCAATCAGCCCCAGCATTTT

J gene: TRBJ2-2
V gene: TRBV9
clone size: NA
D gene: NA
CDR3 protein: CASSVGQNTGELFF
CDR3 DNA: TGTGCCAGCAGCGTAGGACAGAACACCGGGGAGCTGTTTTTT

J gene: TRBJ1-2
V gene: TRBV27
clone size: once
D gene: TRBD1
CDR3 protein: CASSLRTGANYGYTF
CDR3 DNA: TGTGCCAGCAGTTTACGGACAGGAGCTAACTATGGCTACACCTTC

J gene: TRBJ1-3
V gene: TRBV11-1
clone size: NA
D gene: NA
CDR3 protein: CASSSRQISGNTIYF
CDR3 DNA: TGTGCCAGCAGCTCGCGACAGATCTCTGGAAACACCATATATTTT

J gene: TRBJ1-4
V gene: TRBV6-5
clone size: once
D gene: TRBD1
CDR3 protein: CASTRQGANEKLFF
CDR3 DNA: TGTGCCAGCACCCGACAGGGCGCAAATGAAAAACTGTTTTTT

J gene: TRBJ2-3
V gene: TRBV12-3/TRBV12-4
clone size: NA
D gene: NA
CDR3 protein: CASSTTTTDTQYF
CDR3 DNA: TGTGCCAGCAGTACTACGACTACAGATACGCAGTATTTT

J gene: TRBJ2-7
V gene: TRBV5-5
clone size: NA
D gene: TRBD1
CDR3 protein: CASRQTGAKSYEQYF
CDR3 DNA: TGTGCCAGCAGGCAAACAGGGGCCAAATCCTACGAGCAGTACTTC

J gene: TRBJ2-1
V gene: TRBV5-1
clone size: NA
D gene: NA
CDR3 protein: CASSLGGGNSYNEQFF
CDR3 DNA: TGCGCCAGCAGCTTGGGGGGCGGCAACTCCTACAATGAGCAGTTCTTC

J gene: TRBJ1-5
V gene: TRBV6-6
clone size: NA
D gene: NA
CDR3 protein: CASSPRRREVSNQPQHF
CDR3 DNA: TGTGCCAGCAGTCCCCGCCGACGGGAGGTAAGCAATCAGCCCCAGCATTTT

J gene: TRBJ1-1
V gene: TRBV9
clone size: NA
D gene: NA
CDR3 protein: CASSVGGLETEAFF
CDR3 DNA: TGTGCCAGCAGCGTAGGGGGCTTAGAGACTGAAGCTTTCTTT

J gene: TRBJ2-2
V gene: TRBV7-2
clone size: NA
D gene: TRBD1
CDR3 protein: CASRRTGETGELFF
CDR3 DNA: TGTGCCAGCAGACGGACAGGGGAGACCGGGGAGCTGTTTTTT

J gene: TRBJ2-5
V gene: TRBV27
clone size: NA
D gene: NA
CDR3 protein: CASSLGGHYETQYF
CDR3 DNA: TGTGCCAGCAGTTTAGGGGGCCACTACGAGACCCAGTACTTC

J gene: TRBJ1-6
V gene: TRBV6-1
clone size: NA
D gene: NA
CDR3 protein: CASSEWSTSTSPLHF
CDR3 DNA: TGTGCCAGCAGTGAATGGAGTACTTCCACTTCACCCCTCCACTTT

J gene: TRBJ2-3
V gene: TRBV6-2/TRBV6-3
clone size: NA
D gene: NA
CDR3 protein: CASSYGASVSSDTQYF
CDR3 DNA: TGTGCCAGCAGTTACGGGGCTAGCGTGAGCTCAGATACGCAGTATTTT

J gene: TRBJ2-7
V gene: TRBV6-4
clone size: NA
D gene: TRBD1
CDR3 protein: CASSESKEQGAREQYF
CDR3 DNA: TGTGCCAGCAGTGAAAGCAAGGAACAGGGGGCGAGGGAGCAGTACTTC

J gene: TRBJ2-5
V gene: TRBV19
clone size: NA
D gene: NA
CDR3 protein: CASTSTRGPRGQETQYF
CDR3 DNA: TGTGCCAGTACTTCTACCAGGGGACCCCGGGGCCAAGAGACCCAGTACTTC

J gene: TRBJ1-2
V gene: TRBV6-6
clone size: NA
D gene: NA
CDR3 protein: CASRGQRDFYGYTF
CDR3 DNA: TGTGCCAGTCGCGGGCAGAGAGACTTCTATGGCTACACCTTC

J gene: TRBJ1-5
V gene: TRBV9
clone size: NA
D gene: NA
CDR3 protein: CASSVGGVSNQPQHF
CDR3 DNA: TGTGCCAGCAGCGTAGGGGGAGTTTCAAATCAGCCCCAGCATTTT

J gene: TRBJ2-1
V gene: TRBV7-6
clone size: NA
D gene: TRBD1
CDR3 protein: CASSRGQGNDEQFF
CDR3 DNA: TGTGCCAGCAGCCGTGGACAGGGGAACGATGAGCAGTTCTTC

J gene: TRBJ2-2
V gene: TRBV7-2
clone size: NA
D gene: TRBD2
CDR3 protein: CASSFSAGEHTGELFF
CDR3 DNA: TGTGCCAGCAGCTTCTCAGCGGGAGAACACACCGGGGAGCTGTTTTTT

J gene: TRBJ1-2
V gene: TRBV5-1
clone size: NA
D gene: TRBD1
CDR3 protein: CASSSGNRGHGYTF
CDR3 DNA: TGCGCCAGCAGCTCCGGGAACAGGGGGCATGGCTACACCTTC

J gene: TRBJ2-1
V gene: TRBV9
clone size: NA
D gene: TRBD2
CDR3 protein: CASSPRLAAYNEQFF
CDR3 DNA: TGTGCCAGCAGTCCTCGACTAGCGGCCTACAATGAGCAGTTCTTC

J gene: TRBJ2-1
V gene: TRBV24-1
clone size: NA
D gene: TRBD1
CDR3 protein: CATSDPTDRVDEQFF
CDR3 DNA: TGTGCCACCAGTGATCCCACAGACAGGGTTGATGAGCAGTTCTTC

J gene: TRBJ2-7
V gene: TRBV5-1
clone size: NA
D gene: NA
CDR3 protein: CASSPRDTYEQYF
CDR3 DNA: TGCGCCAGCAGCCCCCGGGACACCTACGAGCAGTACTTC

J gene: TRBJ2-7
V gene: TRBV24-1
clone size: once
D gene: TRBD1
CDR3 protein: CATSDQDRAYEQYF
CDR3 DNA: TGTGCCACCAGTGACCAAGACAGGGCCTACGAGCAGTACTTC

J gene: TRBJ2-3
V gene: TRBV5-1
clone size: NA
D gene: TRBD1
CDR3 protein: CASSLGQGNTDTQYF
CDR3 DNA: TGCGCCAGCAGCTTGGGACAGGGTAACACAGATACGCAGTATTTT

J gene: TRBJ2-5
V gene: TRBV6-1
clone size: NA
D gene: TRBD2
CDR3 protein: CASSDGGETQYF
CDR3 DNA: TGTGCCAGCAGTGACGGGGGGGAGACCCAGTACTTC

J gene: TRBJ2-7
V gene: TRBV7-2
clone size: NA
D gene: NA
CDR3 protein: CASSLLLTSHEQYF
CDR3 DNA: TGTGCCAGCAGCCTCCTCCTAACGAGCCACGAGCAGTACTTC

J gene: TRBJ2-7
V gene: TRBV11-3
clone size: NA
D gene: NA
CDR3 protein: CASSLGAGSSNYEQYF
CDR3 DNA: TGTGCCAGCAGCTTAGGCGCCGGGTCGTCTAACTACGAGCAGTACTTC

J gene: TRBJ2-6
V gene: TRBV24-1
clone size: NA
D gene: TRBD2
CDR3 protein: CATSDTGGSGANVLTF
CDR3 DNA: TGTGCCACCAGTGACACGGGGGGGTCTGGGGCCAACGTCCTGACTTTC

J gene: TRBJ2-4
V gene: TRBV11-1
clone size: NA
D gene: NA
CDR3 protein: CASSLAGGNIQYF
CDR3 DNA: TGTGCCAGCAGCTTAGCGGGGGGAAACATTCAGTACTTC